This T cell receptor (beta chain) appears in the sequencing data of a study of cytotoxic CD8 clonotypes in ibrutinib-treated CLL. Overall study findings and caveats: Public clonotypes, an uncommon group, contracted or remained stable on treatment. Clonality increased at ibrutinib response, then returned toward baseline at progression. Samples from sustained-remission and progressing patients were taken at different times.

Sequenced by immunoSEQ multiplex PCR; TCRdb stores in-frame clones only, minus some. The sample lists 110,000 to 150,000 clones, about 70% occurring once. V was trimmed by 5 bases and J by 5 bases, leaving 15 bases between them. The CDR3 is 14 residues long. Germline CDR1 SEHNR, CDR2 FQNEAQ (reference sequence). Investigators sourced approximately 2 micrograms of genomic DNA from cryopreserved PBMCs for TCR beta libraries. This clone has a single count. Its antigen is not identified. The genes are TRBV7-9 and TRBJ2-5; D might be TRBD1 or TRBD2, each matching 6 bases. The origin of this receptor is a human donor with chronic lymphocytic leukemia. Sample: PBMCs, taken after 24 months of ibrutinib treatment. This CDR3 reads CASSPGGGAETQYF. CDR3 sequence (DNA): TGTGCCAGCAGCCCCGGAGGGGGTGCGGAGACCCAGTACTTC.